This T cell receptor beta chain stems from a study of technical replicates of blood from a handful of donors. TCRdb's copy holds only in-frame clones and misses some; the assay was immunoSEQ multiplex PCR. The sample contains approximately 100,000 clones, roughly 95% of which appear only once. The CDR3 has 15 residues. Trimming took 1 base from V and 5 from J, leaving 13 bases between them. Germline V gene lookup returns CDR1 SGHNT and CDR2 YENEEA. V and J are TRBV11-3 and TRBJ2-3; the D gene is possibly TRBD2 (6 bases). The sample comprised T cells isolated from PBMCs. This sequence was found in a human donor in good health. In DNA, the CDR3 is TGTGCCAGCAGCTTAGGATCAGAGGGAGGAGATACGCAGTATTTT. It specifies CASSLGSEGGDTQYF.